Shown below are 15 T cell receptor delta chains from a single sample sequenced in a study of gamma-delta T cells after stem cell transplantation (dated by TCRdb to about 2016). Libraries were built with RT-PCR. The listed sequencing device is Illumina MiSeq. In TCRdb, clones were called once more from the public reads by CATT, and rows of identical DNA were later combined. The sample contains roughly 570 delta-chain clones, roughly a quarter of them found a single time. The leading ten clones occupy less than 50% of the sample. Sequenced sample: gamma-delta T cells. Receptor source: a human donor. It is not recorded whose cells these are; they may come from a transplant donor.

This clone is labeled as large. This chain links TRDV2 with TRDJ1; 11 bases fit TRDD3. Germline assignment: CDR1 GEAIGNYY and CDR2 EKD. With V trimmed by 0 bases and J by 3 bases, 14 bases remained unmatched. This CDR3 spans 19 amino acids. CDR3 sequence reads: CACDTVALLGDMRADKLIF. For the CDR3, the DNA is TGTGCCTGTGACACCGTAGCCCTACTGGGGGATATGAGAGCCGATAAACTCATCTTT.

This clone is large in the sample. The rearrangement joins TRDV2 to TRDJ1; TRDD3 aligns across 12 bases. Germline values: CDR1 GEAIGNYY, CDR2 EKD. This CDR3 comprises 18 residues. The trim removed 0 bases at V and 0 bases at J, leaving 7 bases unmatched. The CDR3 reads CACDTLLGDTPHTDKLIF. As DNA, the CDR3 is TGTGCCTGTGACACCTTACTGGGGGATACCCCACACACCGATAAACTCATCTTT.

This clone is medium-sized in the sample. A read error is the likely source, as a far larger clone sits one nucleotide away. J is TRDJ1 and V is TRDV2, with 10 positions matching TRDD3. CDR1 is GEAIGNYY and CDR2 is EKD in the germline V gene. The CDR3 contains 19 residues. Unmatched junction bases numbered 17, after V lost 3 bases and J lost 2 bases. The CDR3 reads CACDAITGGLGDETDKLIF. For the CDR3, the DNA is TGTGCCTGTGACGCCATAACCGGAGGACTGGGGGATGAAACCGATAAACTCATCTTT.

This clone occurred a few times. A far larger clone is one base from this, pointing to a likely read error. Other DNA variants within this sample encode the same CDR3. V gene TRDV3 combines with J gene TRDJ1; TRDD2 might be the D (9 bases). Per germline, CDR1 TVYSNPD and CDR2 GDNSRS (reference sequence). CDR3 length: 22 amino acids. The CDR3 here is CALLGLPTRWGIGLSYTDKLIF. The CDR3 DNA follows: TGTGCCTTACTAGGCCTTCCTACGAGGTGGGGGATCGGGCTCTCGTACACTGATAAACTCATCTTT.

For this clone: A far larger clone is just one base off, so this is likely a read error. The CDR3 bases are TGTGCCTGTGGCACCCTCCCCGTGGGGGATTACACCGATAAACTCATCTTT. Protein product: CACGTLPVGDYTDKLIF. V usage is TRDV2 and J usage is TRDJ1; 8 nucleotides line up with TRDD3. CDR3 length equals 17 residues. Germline values: CDR1 GEAIGNYY, CDR2 EKD.

About this clone: This likely came from a read error, as a far larger clone is one base away. Other DNA variants within this sample encode the same CDR3. The rearrangement links TRDV2 to TRDJ3, with 12 bases matching TRDD3. CDR3 size: 23 residues. The J segment lost 5 bases and the V segment lost 4 bases, leaving 23 bases of the junction unmatched. Germline V gene data show CDR1 as GEAIGNYY and CDR2 as EKD. CDR3 nucleotides: TGTGCCTGTGATACCGCGTTTGCTGGGGGATACGTTGAGGCGCACCGGGACACCCGACAGATGTTTTTC. As protein: CACDTAFAGGYVEAHRDTRQMFF.

This clone is judged medium-sized. The chain has TRDV2 and TRDJ1, with D possibly TRDD2 on 5 matching bases. V lost 0 bases and J lost 0, with 7 bases in between. The CDR3 loop spans 14 amino acids. Germline-derived CDR1 and CDR2 are GEAIGNYY and EKD. This chain's CDR3 is CACDTVPYTDKLIF. The CDR3 DNA follows: TGTGCCTGTGACACCGTTCCTTACACCGATAAACTCATCTTT.

This clone counts as medium-sized. The genes are TRDV2 and TRDJ1, with 10 bases fitting TRDD3. The V and J ends lost 0 bases and 1 base, in that order; junction bases with no gene match: 19. There are 21 residues in the CDR3. The germline gives CDR1 GEAIGNYY, CDR2 EKD. Here the CDR3 reads CACDTLRDGTGGSHSTDKLIF. In nucleotides, the CDR3 is TGTGCCTGTGACACCCTTAGGGATGGTACTGGGGGATCCCACAGCACCGATAAACTCATCTTT.

As regards this clone: The TCRdb protein comes from a much larger clone and disagrees with this DNA's translation at residue 14, likely due to a read error; the protein given here is derived from the DNA. This chain links TRDV2 with TRDJ1; 7 bases fit TRDD3. The CDR3 totals 16 residues. The V gene end was trimmed by 3 bases and the J gene end by 13 bases; junction bases not matched to a gene: 22. Germline V gives CDR1 GEAIGNYY, CDR2 EKD. As DNA, the CDR3 is TGTGCCTGTGACCCCGTCGGTGGGGGACCCGGTTCGAGACACATCTTT. Translating it yields CACDPVGGGPGSRHIF.

As concerns this clone: A far larger clone is just one base off, so this is likely a read error. This chain links TRDV2 with TRDJ1, with 13 nucleotides matching TRDD3. From germline, CDR1 is GEAIGNYY and CDR2 EKD. This CDR3 contains 18 residues. In DNA, the CDR3 is TGTGCCCGTGACGCCGTACTGGGGGATACGCAAGGGCCCGATAAACTCATCTTT. This encodes CARDAVLGDTQGPDKLIF.

Notes on this clone: The TCRdb protein, from a much larger clone, departs from this DNA's translation at residue 10, likely by read error; the protein shown derives from the DNA. The chain uses TRDV3 and TRDJ1; 9 bases agree with TRDD2. Losses at the gene ends were 3 bases for V and 0 bases for J; bases not matched to a gene: 29. This CDR3 region has 22 residues. Germline CDR1 TVYSNPD, CDR2 GDNSRS (reference sequence). CDR3 sequence reads: CALLGLPTRRGIGLSYTDKLIF. The CDR3 bases are TGTGCCTTACTAGGCCTTCCTACGAGGCGGGGGATCGGGCTCTCGTACACCGATAAACTCATCTTT.

In its sample, this clone is large. This CDR3 reads CACDPIDPVLGDTSKLIF. The CDR3 DNA reads as TGTGCCTGTGATCCAATCGATCCAGTACTGGGGGATACGAGCAAACTCATCTTT. The rearrangement uses TRDV2 and TRDJ1; 13 bases line up with TRDD3. V lost 4 bases, J lost 8 bases, and 18 bases stayed unmatched. The CDR3 covers 18 residues. Per the germline V gene, CDR1 is GEAIGNYY and CDR2 is EKD.

Concerning this clone itself: This is likely an artifact of a read error, given a far larger clone one base away. Other DNA sequences within the sample encode an identical CDR3. This rearrangement joins TRDV3 to TRDJ1; TRDD2 aligns across 9 bases. The CDR3 has 22 residues. The trim removed 3 bases at V and 0 bases at J, leaving 29 bases unmatched. CDR1 TVYSNPD and CDR2 GDNSRS come from the germline V gene (reference sequence). The CDR3 loop is CALLGLPTRWGIGLSYTDKLIF. The CDR3, as DNA: TGTGCCTTACTAGGCCTTCCTACGAGGTGGGGAATCGGGCTCTCGTACACCGATAAACTCATCTTT.

In this sample, this clone is medium-sized. It differs at one base from a far larger clone, so likely a read error. The genes are TRDV1 and TRDJ1; D ambiguous. This CDR3 region has 14 residues. The germline V gene has CDR1 TSWWSYY and CDR2 QGS. Between the trimmed V and J ends, which lost 6 bases and 7 bases, there was a span of 18 bases. The CDR3 sequence: CALGRGVPHLKLIF. The CDR3 coding sequence is TGTGCTCTTGGACGAGGGGTCCCTCACCTTAAACTCATCTTT.

In its sample, this clone ranks as large. The chain joins TRDV2 to TRDJ1; 10 positions agree with TRDD3. The CDR3 extends over 18 amino acids. V shed 1 base, J shed 1 base, and the junction held 11 bases outside the gene matches. Germline V gives CDR1 GEAIGNYY, CDR2 EKD. This CDR3 is CACDTLGDGPQITDKLIF. In nucleotides, the CDR3 is TGTGCCTGTGACACACTGGGGGATGGGCCTCAGATCACCGATAAACTCATCTTT.